This record looks at one T cell receptor beta chain sequence and its context. The primer mix had 60 Vbeta and 13 Jbeta primers. This table comes from immunoSEQ multiplex PCR, and its TCRdb copy is limited to in-frame clones, with some not included. The sample yields around 140,000 clones, around 80% seen once. The record originates from a study of cytomegalovirus exposure and HLA in healthy donors. CDR1 is KGHSY, CDR2 FQNENV, per germline. The length of the CDR3 is 14 residues. V gave up 0 bases and J gave up 5 bases; unmatched junction bases: 3. This sequence originates from a man aged 35 to 55 in good health and CMV-seronegative. Sequenced: PBMCs. The chain couples TRBV16 to TRBJ1-2, with 7 bases that match TRBD1. The CDR3 here is CASSQSEGAYGYTF. CDR3 DNA sequence: TGTGCCAGCAGCCAATCCGAGGGGGCGTATGGCTACACCTTC.